The 4 T cell receptor beta chains given below trace back to one sample, sequenced in a study of T-cell memory formation after mild COVID-19. TCRdb re-called the 5' RACE reads through MiXCR, storing one row per CDR3 protein. The repertoire holds 250,000 to 300,000 distinct CDR3 sequences, with under 20% as singletons. Sequenced sample: PBMCs or a T cell subset sorted from them (not recorded which). The source of these receptors is a man aged 18 to 29 who had mild COVID-19 (a few samples of this study predate the infection). Cell type and time point are not known.

V usage is TRBV6-5 and J usage is TRBJ2-4; D may be TRBD2 (6 bases). The CDR3 sequence is 15 residues long. Germline V gene lookup returns CDR1 MNHEY and CDR2 SVGAGI. Trimming left V 8 bases short and J 1 base short, with 15 bases between. The CDR3 loop reads CASATGGAAKNIQYF. The CDR3 DNA sequence: TGTGCCAGCGCAACGGGCGGGGCGGCCAAAAACATTCAGTACTTC.

The V gene is TRBV28, the J gene TRBJ1-2; D unresolved. CDR1 is MDHEN and CDR2 is SYDVKM in the germline V gene. The CDR3 runs to 12 residues. V was trimmed by 2 bases and J by 4 bases, leaving 5 bases between them. DNA of the CDR3: TGTGCCAGCAGTTTACTAGGCTATGGCTACACCTTC. It codes for CASSLLGYGYTF.

This clonotype was picked up a small number of times. The chain is built from TRBV20-1 and TRBJ2-7, with 12 bases lining up with TRBD1. Germline V gene data show CDR1 as DFQATT and CDR2 as SNEGSKA (reference sequence). The ends lost 3 bases at V and 7 bases at J; junction bases unmatched: 7. CDR3 size: 14 residues. In nucleotides, the CDR3 is TGCAGTGCTAGTGACGGGACAGGGGGCTGGGAGCAGTACTTC. Encoded protein: CSASDGTGGWEQYF.

The CDR3 spells CASSSGRQGTNTGELFF. In DNA form, the CDR3 reads TGTGCCAGCAGCTCCGGAAGACAGGGGACGAACACCGGGGAGCTGTTTTTT. The rearrangement joins TRBV7-2 to TRBJ2-2; TRBD1 matches 8 bases. The CDR3 totals 17 residues. Germline CDR1 is SGHTA and CDR2 is FQGNSA. After removal of 4 bases from V and 0 bases from J, the junction contained 7 bases not matched to a gene.